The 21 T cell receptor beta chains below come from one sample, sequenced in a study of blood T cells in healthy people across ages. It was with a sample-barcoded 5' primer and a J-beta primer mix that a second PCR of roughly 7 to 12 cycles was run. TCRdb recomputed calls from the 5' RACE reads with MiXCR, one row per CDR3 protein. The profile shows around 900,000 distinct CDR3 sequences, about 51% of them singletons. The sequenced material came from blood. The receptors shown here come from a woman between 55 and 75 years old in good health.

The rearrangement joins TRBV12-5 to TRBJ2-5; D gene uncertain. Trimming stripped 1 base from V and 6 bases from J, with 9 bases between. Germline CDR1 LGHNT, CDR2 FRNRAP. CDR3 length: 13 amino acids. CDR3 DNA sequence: TGTGCTAGTGGTTTGGGGAATCCTAAGACCCAGTACTTC. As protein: CASGLGNPKTQYF.

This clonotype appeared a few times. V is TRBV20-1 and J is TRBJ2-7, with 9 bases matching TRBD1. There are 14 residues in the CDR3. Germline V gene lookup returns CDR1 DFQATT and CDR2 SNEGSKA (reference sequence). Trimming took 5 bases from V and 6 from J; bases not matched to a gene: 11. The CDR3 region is CSASPGQGVSEQYF. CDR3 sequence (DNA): TGCAGTGCTTCACCGGGACAGGGAGTCTCCGAGCAGTACTTC.

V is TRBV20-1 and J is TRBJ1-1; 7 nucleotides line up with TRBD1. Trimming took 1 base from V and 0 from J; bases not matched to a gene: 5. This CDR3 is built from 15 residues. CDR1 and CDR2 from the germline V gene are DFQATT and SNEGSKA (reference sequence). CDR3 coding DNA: TGCAGTGCTAGAGGGCTGGGGACAGTGAACACTGAAGCTTTCTTT. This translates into CSARGLGTVNTEAFF.

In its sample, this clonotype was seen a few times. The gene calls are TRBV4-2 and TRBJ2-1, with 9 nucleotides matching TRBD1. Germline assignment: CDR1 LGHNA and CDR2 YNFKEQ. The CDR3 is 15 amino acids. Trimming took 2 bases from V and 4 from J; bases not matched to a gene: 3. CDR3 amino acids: CASSQTGTGYNEQFF. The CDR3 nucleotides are TGTGCCAGCAGCCAAACCGGGACAGGGTACAATGAGCAGTTCTTC.

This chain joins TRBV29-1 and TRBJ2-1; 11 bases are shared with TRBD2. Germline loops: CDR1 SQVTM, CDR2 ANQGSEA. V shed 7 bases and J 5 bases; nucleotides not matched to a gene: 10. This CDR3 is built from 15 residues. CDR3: CSGDLSGRAHNEQFF. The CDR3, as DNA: TGCAGCGGTGACCTTAGCGGGAGGGCCCACAATGAGCAGTTCTTC.

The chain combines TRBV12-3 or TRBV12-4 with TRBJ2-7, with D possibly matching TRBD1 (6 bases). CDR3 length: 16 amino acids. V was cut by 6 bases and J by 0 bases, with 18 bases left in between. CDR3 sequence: CASRTRAGESSYEQYF. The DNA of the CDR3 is TGTGCCAGCAGAACTAGAGCAGGGGAAAGCTCCTACGAGCAGTACTTC.

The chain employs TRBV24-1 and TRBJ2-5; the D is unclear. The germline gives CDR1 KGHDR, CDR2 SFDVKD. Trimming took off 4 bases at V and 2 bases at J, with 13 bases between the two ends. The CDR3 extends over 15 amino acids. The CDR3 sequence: CATSERQPKQETQYF. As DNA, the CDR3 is TGTGCCACCAGTGAGCGTCAGCCAAAACAAGAGACCCAGTACTTC.

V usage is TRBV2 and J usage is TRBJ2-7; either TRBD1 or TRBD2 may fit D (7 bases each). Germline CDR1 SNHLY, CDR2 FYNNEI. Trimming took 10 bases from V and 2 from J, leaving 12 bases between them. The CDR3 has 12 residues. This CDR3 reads CATQGGAYEQYF. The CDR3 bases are TGTGCCACCCAGGGGGGGGCCTACGAGCAGTACTTC.

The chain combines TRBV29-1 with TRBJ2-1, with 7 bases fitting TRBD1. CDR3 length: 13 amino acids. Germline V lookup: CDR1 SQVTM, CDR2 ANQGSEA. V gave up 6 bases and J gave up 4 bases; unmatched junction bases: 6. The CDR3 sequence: CSVGTDEYNEQFF. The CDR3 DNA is TGCAGCGTGGGGACAGACGAATACAATGAGCAGTTCTTC.

The CDR3 bases are TGTGCCAGCAGCTCCCCTGGGGAAGGGTGGGGCGAGCAGTACTTC. Protein product: CASSSPGEGWGEQYF. This sequence joins TRBV7-2 and TRBJ2-1, with unresolved D. The end of the DNA is better explained by TRBJ2-7, so the J call may be wrong. In germline, CDR1 is SGHTA, CDR2 FQGNSA. There are 15 residues in the CDR3.

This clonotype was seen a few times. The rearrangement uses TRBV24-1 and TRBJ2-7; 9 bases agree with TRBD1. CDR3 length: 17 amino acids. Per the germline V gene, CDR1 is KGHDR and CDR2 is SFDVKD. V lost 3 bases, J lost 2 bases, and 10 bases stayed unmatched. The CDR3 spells CATSDQSGTGRTYEQYF. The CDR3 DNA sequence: TGTGCCACCAGTGATCAAAGCGGGACAGGGAGAACCTACGAGCAGTACTTC.

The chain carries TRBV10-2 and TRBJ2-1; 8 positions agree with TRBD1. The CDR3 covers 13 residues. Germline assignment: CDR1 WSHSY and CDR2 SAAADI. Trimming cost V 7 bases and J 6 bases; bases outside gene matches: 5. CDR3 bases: TGCGCCAGCAAGAGACAGGGGCCCAATGAGCAGTTCTTC. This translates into CASKRQGPNEQFF.

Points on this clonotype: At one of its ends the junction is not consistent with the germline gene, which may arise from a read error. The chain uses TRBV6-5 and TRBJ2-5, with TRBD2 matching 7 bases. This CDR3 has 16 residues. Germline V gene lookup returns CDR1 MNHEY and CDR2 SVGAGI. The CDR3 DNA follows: TGTGCCAGCAGTGACTCGGGACTATCGGGCCCAGAGACCCAGTACTTC. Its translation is CASSDSGLSGPETQYF.

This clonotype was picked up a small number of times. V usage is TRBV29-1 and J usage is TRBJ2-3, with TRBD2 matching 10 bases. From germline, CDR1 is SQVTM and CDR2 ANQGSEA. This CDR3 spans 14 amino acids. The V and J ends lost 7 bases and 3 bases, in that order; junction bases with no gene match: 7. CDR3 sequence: CSGFGTSVTDTQYF. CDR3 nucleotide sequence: TGCAGCGGCTTCGGGACTAGCGTAACAGATACGCAGTATTTT.

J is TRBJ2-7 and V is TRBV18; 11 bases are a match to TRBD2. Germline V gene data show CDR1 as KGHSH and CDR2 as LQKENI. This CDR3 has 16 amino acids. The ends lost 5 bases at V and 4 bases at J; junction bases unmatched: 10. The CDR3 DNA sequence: TGTGCCAGCTCAGATACGACTAGCGGGACTATTTACGAGCAGTACTTC. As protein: CASSDTTSGTIYEQYF.

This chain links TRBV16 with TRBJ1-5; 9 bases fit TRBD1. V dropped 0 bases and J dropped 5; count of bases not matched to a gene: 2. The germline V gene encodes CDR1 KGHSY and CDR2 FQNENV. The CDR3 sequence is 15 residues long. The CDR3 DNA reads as TGTGCCAGCAGCCAATCGGGACAGGGAGATCAGCCCCAGCATTTT. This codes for CASSQSGQGDQPQHF. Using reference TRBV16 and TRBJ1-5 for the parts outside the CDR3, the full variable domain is GEEVAQTPKHLVRGEGQKAKLYCAPIKGHSYVFWYQQVLKNEFKFLISFQNENVFDETGMPKERFSAKCLPNSPCSLEIQATKLEDSAVYFCASSQSGQGDQPQHFGDGTRLSIL.

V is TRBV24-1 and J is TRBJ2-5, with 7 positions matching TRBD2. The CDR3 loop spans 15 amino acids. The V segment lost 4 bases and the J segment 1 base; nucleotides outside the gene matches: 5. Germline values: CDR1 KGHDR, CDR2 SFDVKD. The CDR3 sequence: CATSDRTRFQETQYF. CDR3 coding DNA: TGTGCCACCAGTGACAGGACTAGGTTCCAAGAGACCCAGTACTTC.

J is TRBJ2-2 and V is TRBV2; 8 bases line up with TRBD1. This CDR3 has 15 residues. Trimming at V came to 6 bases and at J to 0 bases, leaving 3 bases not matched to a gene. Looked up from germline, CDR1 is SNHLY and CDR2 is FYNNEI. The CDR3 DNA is TGTGCCAGCAGCCGGGACAGGACGAACACCGGGGAGCTGTTTTTT. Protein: CASSRDRTNTGELFF.

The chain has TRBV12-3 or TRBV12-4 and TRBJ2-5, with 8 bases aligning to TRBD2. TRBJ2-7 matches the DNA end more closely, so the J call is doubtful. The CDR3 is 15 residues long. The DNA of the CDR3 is TGTGCCAGCAGTTTTGCGGGAGGAGTATGGACCGAGCAGTACTTC. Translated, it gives CASSFAGGVWTEQYF.

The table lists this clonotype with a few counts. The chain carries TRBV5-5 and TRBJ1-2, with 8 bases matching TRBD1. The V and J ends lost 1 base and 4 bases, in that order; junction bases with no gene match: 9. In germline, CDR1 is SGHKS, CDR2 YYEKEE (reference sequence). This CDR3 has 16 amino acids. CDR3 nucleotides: TGTGCCAGCAGCTTGCTCGTCCCAGGGGGCAGCTATGGCTACACCTTC. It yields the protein CASSLLVPGGSYGYTF.

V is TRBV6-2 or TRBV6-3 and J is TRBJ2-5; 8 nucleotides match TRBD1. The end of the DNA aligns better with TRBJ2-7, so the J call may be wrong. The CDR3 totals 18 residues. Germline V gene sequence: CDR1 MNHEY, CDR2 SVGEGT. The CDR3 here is CASSYLAFAGQARYEQYF. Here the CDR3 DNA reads TGTGCCAGCAGTTACCTTGCCTTCGCGGGACAGGCCCGCTACGAGCAGTACTTC.